In this sample, the clone carrying this TCR beta chain turned up a few times. Its antigen is still unknown. MiXCR, applied by TCRdb to the reads, yields one record per CDR3 protein. The sample shows roughly 700,000 distinct CDR3 sequences, 30% to 40% of them seen only once. This CDR3 is built from 15 residues. V dropped 7 bases and J dropped 1 base, with 16 bases sitting between them. Germline CDR1 and CDR2: ENHRY and SYGVKD. This sample stems from a study of T cell repertoires in cytomegalovirus infection. Study overall: Well-studied HLA-B-restricted epitopes and recently identified HLA-C-restricted epitopes of CMV were both used in the study. Shared public TCR beta signatures pointed to both CMV infection and a matching HLA type. Study outcomes and limitations: Ex vivo, HLA-C-restricted CMV-specific TCR beta clonotypes prevailed over the rest of the response. The cumulative frequency of public TCR beta families distinguished individuals who carried CMV together with the relevant HLA.

The rearrangement joins TRBV10-3 to TRBJ1-1; no firm D call. Specimen: cultured PBMCs, collected from culture after CMV antigen stimulation. This receptor was obtained from a human donor in good health (CMV status not recorded). Some clones in this sample may be carry-over from other donors' samples. The CDR3 DNA reads TGTGCCATCACGGCGAAGACCGTTTCGAACACTGAAGCTTTCTTT. Its protein product is CAITAKTVSNTEAFF.